This T cell receptor beta chain was profiled in a study of brain T cells in children with intractable seizures. The CDR3 runs 15 residues. Losses at the gene ends were 4 bases for V and 7 bases for J; bases not matched to a gene: 8. Germline V gives CDR1 SGHDT, CDR2 YYEEEE. TCRdb keeps only in-frame clones here, not all; method: immunoSEQ multiplex PCR. The data contain about 340,000 clones, over 90% of them singletons. Described time point: blood from clinic visit 5 months post-surgery; TSC patient then seizure free. V gene TRBV5-6 combines with J gene TRBJ1-4; 9 bases fit TRBD1. Material: peripheral blood, obtained about 5 months after surgery. The source is a boy under two years old with tuberous sclerosis and intractable seizures. The CDR3 sequence is CASSPEGTGFEKLFF. CDR3 coding DNA: TGTGCCAGCAGCCCGGAGGGGACAGGGTTTGAAAAACTGTTTTTT.